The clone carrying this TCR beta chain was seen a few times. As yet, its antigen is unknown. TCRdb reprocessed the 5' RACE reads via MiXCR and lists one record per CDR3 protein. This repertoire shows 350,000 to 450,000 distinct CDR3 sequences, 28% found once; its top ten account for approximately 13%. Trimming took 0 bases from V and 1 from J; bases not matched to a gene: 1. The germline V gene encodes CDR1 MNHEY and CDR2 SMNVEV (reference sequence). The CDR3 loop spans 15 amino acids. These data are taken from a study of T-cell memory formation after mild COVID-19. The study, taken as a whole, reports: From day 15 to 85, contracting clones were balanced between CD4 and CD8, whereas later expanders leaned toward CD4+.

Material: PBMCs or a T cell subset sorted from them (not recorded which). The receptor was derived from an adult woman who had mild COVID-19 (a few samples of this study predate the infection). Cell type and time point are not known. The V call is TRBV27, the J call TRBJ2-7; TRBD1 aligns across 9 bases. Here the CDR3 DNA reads TGTGCCAGCAGTTTATCCGGGACAGGGTCCTACGAGCAGTACTTC. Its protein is CASSLSGTGSYEQYF.